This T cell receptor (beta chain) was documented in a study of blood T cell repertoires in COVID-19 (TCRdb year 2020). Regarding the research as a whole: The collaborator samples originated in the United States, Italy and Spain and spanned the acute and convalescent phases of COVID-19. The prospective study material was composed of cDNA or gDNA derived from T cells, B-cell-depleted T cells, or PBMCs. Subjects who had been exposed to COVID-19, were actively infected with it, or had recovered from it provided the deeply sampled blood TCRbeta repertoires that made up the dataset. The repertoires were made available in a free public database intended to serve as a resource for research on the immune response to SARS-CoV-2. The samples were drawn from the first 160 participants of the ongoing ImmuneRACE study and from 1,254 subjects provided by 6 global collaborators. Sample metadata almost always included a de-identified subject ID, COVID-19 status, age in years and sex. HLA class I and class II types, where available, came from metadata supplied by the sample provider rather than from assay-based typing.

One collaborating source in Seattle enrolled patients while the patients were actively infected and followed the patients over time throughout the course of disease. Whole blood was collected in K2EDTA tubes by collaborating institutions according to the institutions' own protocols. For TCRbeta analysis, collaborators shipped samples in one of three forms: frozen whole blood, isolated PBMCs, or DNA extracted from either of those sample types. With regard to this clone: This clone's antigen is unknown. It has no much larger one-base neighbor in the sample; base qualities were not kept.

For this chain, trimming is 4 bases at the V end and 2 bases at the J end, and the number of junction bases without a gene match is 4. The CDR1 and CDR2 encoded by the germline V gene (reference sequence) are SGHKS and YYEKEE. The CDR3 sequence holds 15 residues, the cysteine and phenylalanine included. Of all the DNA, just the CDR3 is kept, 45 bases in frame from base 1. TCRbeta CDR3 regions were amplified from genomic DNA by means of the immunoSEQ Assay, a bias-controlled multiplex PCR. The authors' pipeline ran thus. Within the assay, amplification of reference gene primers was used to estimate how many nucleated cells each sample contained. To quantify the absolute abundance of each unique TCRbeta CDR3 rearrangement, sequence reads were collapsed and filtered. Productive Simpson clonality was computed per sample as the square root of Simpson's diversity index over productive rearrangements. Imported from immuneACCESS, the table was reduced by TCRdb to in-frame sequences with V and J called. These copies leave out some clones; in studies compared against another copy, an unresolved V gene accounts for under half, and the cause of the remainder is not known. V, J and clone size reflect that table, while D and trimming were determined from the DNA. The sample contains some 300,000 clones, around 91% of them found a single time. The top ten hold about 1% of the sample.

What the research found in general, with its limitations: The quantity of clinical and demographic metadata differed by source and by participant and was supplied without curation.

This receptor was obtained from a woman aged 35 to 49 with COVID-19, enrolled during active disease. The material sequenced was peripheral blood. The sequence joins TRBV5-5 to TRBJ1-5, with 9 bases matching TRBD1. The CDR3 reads CASSTDRGRNQPQHF. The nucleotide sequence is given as TGTGCCAGCAGCACGGACAGGGGTCGCAATCAGCCCCAGCATTTT.